Listed below are T cell receptor beta chains from one sample, sequenced in a study of CD8+ T cells in alopecia areata. Clones were sequenced by immunoSEQ multiplex PCR, and TCRdb holds only the in-frame ones, with some missing. Seen here are over 150,000 clones, more than 55% observed once, and the top ten hold nearly 5%. The specimen sequenced was CD8+ T cells sorted from blood. Receptors were obtained from a human donor in good health. Each CDR3 is given with its conserved first and last residue.

CDR3 | J | V
CASSYPGLAGHNEQFF | TRBJ2-1 | TRBV19
CASSLWAQDEETQYF | TRBJ2-5 | TRBV7-9
CASSQGTGGAVTEAFF | TRBJ1-1 | TRBV5-4
CASSTSWSNQPQHF | TRBJ1-5 | TRBV19
CASSVGAAGELFF | TRBJ2-2 | TRBV6-1
CASSPPTPGAYGYTF | TRBJ1-2 | TRBV18
CASSGQRGGREQYF | TRBJ2-7 | TRBV25-1
CASSGGTGNTEAFF | TRBJ1-1 | TRBV9
CSVVPAGTSTDTQYF | TRBJ2-3 | TRBV29-1
CAISGDGNYGYTF | TRBJ1-2 | TRBV10-3
CSVDTGEANYGYTF | TRBJ1-2 | TRBV29-1
CSGGDGAYEQYF | TRBJ2-7 | TRBV29-1
CASSFEGSGANVLTF | TRBJ2-6 | TRBV7-9
CATAEGGFNEQFF | TRBJ2-1 | TRBV25-1
CASSIEGTGVDEQFF | TRBJ2-1 | TRBV19
CASSIDHRDLNTEAFF | TRBJ1-1 | TRBV19
CASSVTEYQETQYF | TRBJ2-5 | TRBV9